The clone carrying this T cell receptor (beta chain) was recorded at least ten times. The authors built TCR beta libraries using iRepertoire HTBI primers and Arm-PCR of CDR3 regions. TCRdb independently ran MiXCR on the multiplex PCR reads; one entry per CDR3 protein. Of 350,000 to 550,000 distinct CDR3 sequences listed, about 15% are singletons. The time point is: newly diagnosed GD, antithyroid drugs for less than 3 months. PBMC-extracted RNA yielded the TCR library. The data belong to a study of regulatory T cells in long-lasting Graves disease. CDR3 length equals 13 residues. The germline V gene encodes CDR1 GTSNPN and CDR2 SVGIG (reference sequence). V was shortened by 3 bases and J by 2 bases, with 11 bases between the two germline ends. This sample also belongs to another study, concerning T cells in Graves' hyperthyroidism and ophthalmopathy. That publication notes: Lactation, pregnancy, other autoimmune disease or uncontrolled infection led to exclusion of patients.

This chain links TRBV30 with TRBJ2-7; D is perhaps TRBD1 or TRBD2 (5 bases each). The receptor was isolated from a woman aged 50 to 60 with Graves disease. Specimen: peripheral blood mononuclear cells (PBMCs), collected at new diagnosis, from a patient treated with antithyroid drugs. The CDR3 nucleotides are TGTGCCTGGAGGAGGGGACCCACCTACGAGCAGTACTTC. Amino acid sequence: CAWRRGPTYEQYF.